This TCR beta chain was sequenced for a study of CD8 T cells in Susac syndrome. General study findings and limits: That the number of individuals in its TCR sequencing and HLA analysis was relatively small was acknowledged by the study. Susac-specific public clones were found in both the total CD8+ and the CD8+ TEMRA repertoires, with around 16 in the former and roughly 5 in the latter.

On this clonotype itself: The antigen is undetermined.

TEMRA cells were enriched by FACS, while CD8+ and CD4+ T cells were obtained through a negative isolation that was performed magnetically. Germline loops: CDR1 SQVTM, CDR2 ANQGSEA. The V and J ends lost 3 bases and 8 bases respectively, with 10 bases between them. This CDR3 has 11 residues. RNA was extracted with the RNeasy kit, and a quantity of roughly 0.5 to 1 ug was reverse transcribed using random hexamers. TCRdb fed the immunoSEQ multiplex PCR reads into MiXCR, producing one record per CDR3 protein. The sample shows more than 100,000 distinct CDR3 sequences, just under 95% of them seen only once.

The TCR was taken from a human donor with Susac syndrome. Sequences were obtained from CD8+ T cells from PBMCs. This chain uses TRBV29-1 with TRBJ1-2; D ambiguous. CDR3 sequence (DNA): TGCAGCGTTGACGCGGGTGGCGGCTACACCTTC. Translation: CSVDAGGGYTF. The whole variable domain, remainder taken from reference TRBV29-1 and TRBJ1-2, is SAVISQKPSRDICQRGTSLTIQCQVDSQVTMMFWYRQQPGQSLTLIATANQGSEATYESGFVIDKFPISRPNLTFSTLTVSNMSPEDSSIYLCSVDAGGGYTFGSGTRLTVV.